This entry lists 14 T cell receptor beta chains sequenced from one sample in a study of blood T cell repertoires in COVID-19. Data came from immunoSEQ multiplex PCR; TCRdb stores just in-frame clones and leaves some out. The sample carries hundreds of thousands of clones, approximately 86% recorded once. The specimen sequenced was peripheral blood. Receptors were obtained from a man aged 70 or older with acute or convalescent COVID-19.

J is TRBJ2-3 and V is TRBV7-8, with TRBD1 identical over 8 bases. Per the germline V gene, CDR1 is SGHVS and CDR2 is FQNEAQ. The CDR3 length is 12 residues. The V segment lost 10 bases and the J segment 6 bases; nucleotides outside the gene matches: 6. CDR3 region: CAIRTGWDTQYF. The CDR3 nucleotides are TGTGCCATAAGGACAGGGTGGGATACGCAGTATTTT.

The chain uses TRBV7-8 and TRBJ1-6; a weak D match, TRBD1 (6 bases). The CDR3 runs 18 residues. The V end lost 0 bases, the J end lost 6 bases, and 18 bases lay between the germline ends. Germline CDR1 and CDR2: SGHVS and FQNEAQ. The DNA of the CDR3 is TGTGCCAGCAGCTTAGCTTTTGGCCTAACAGGGTCTAATTCACCCCTCCACTTT. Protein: CASSLAFGLTGSNSPLHF.

CDR3 residues: CASSYSAGVTDTQYF. CDR3 DNA: TGTGCCAGCAGTTACTCGGCAGGGGTGACAGATACGCAGTATTTT. The chain couples TRBV6-5 to TRBJ2-3, with a weak D call TRBD1 (6 bases). This CDR3 comprises 15 residues. Trimming pared 0 bases from V and 3 bases from J, leaving 10 bases between. In germline, CDR1 is MNHEY, CDR2 SVGAGI.

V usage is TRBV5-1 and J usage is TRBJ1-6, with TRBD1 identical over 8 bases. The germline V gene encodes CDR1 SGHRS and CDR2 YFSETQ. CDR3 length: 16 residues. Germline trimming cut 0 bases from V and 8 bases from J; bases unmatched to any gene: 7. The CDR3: CASSLDGTGTYSPLHF. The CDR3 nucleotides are TGCGCCAGCAGCTTGGACGGGACAGGAACATATTCACCCCTCCACTTT.

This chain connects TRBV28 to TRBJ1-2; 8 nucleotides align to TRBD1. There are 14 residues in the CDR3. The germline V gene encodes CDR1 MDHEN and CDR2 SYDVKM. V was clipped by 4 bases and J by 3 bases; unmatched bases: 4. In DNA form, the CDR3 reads TGTGCCAGCAGTTCCTCGGACAGGGACTATGGCTACACCTTC. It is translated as CASSSSDRDYGYTF.

CDR3 DNA sequence: TGTGCCAGCAGTTCTCCGGGACACTTCAACCAAGAGACCCAGTACTTC. Its protein product is CASSSPGHFNQETQYF. The chain joins TRBV6-5 to TRBJ2-5; maybe TRBD1 (6 bases). The V end lost 4 bases, the J end lost 0 bases, and 15 bases lay between the germline ends. The CDR3 consists of 16 residues. Germline V gene data show CDR1 as MNHEY and CDR2 as SVGAGI.

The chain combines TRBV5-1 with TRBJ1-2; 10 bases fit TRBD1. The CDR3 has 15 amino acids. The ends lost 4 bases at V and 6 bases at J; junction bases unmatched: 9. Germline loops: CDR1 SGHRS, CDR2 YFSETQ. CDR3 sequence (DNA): TGCGCCAGCAGCACCCCGGGACAGGGGAGGGATGGCTACACCTTC. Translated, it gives CASSTPGQGRDGYTF. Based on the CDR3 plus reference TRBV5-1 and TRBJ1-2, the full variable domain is KAGVTQTPRYLIKTRGQQVTLSCSPISGHRSVSWYQQTPGQGLQFLFEYFSETQRNKGNFPGRFSGRQFSNSRSEMNVSTLELGDSALYLCASSTPGQGRDGYTFGSGTRLTVV.

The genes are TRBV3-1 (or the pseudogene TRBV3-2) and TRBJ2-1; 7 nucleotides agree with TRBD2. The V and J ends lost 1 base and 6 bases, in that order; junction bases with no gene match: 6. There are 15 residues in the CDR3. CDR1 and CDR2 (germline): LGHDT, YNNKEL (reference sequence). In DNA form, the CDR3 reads TGTGCCAGCAGCCAAGCGACTAGCAATCGCAATGAGCAGTTCTTC. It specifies CASSQATSNRNEQFF.

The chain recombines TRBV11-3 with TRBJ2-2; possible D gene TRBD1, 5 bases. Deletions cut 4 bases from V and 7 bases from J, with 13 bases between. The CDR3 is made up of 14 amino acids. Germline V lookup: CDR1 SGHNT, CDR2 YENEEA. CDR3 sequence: CASSSGSVGGELFF. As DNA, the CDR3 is TGTGCCAGCAGCTCAGGGTCGGTTGGCGGGGAGCTGTTTTTT.

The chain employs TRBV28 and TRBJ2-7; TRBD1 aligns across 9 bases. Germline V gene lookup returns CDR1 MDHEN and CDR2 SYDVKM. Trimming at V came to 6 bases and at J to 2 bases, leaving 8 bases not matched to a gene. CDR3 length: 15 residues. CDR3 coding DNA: TGTGCCAGCAGGAATCCGGGACAGGGCCCCTACGAGCAGTACTTC. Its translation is CASRNPGQGPYEQYF.

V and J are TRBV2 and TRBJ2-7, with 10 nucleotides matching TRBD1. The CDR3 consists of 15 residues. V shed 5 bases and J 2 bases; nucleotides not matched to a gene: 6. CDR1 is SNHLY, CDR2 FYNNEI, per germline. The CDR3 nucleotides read TGTGCCAGCAGTAGGGACAGGGGAAGAACCTACGAGCAGTACTTC. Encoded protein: CASSRDRGRTYEQYF. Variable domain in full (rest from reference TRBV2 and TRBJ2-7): EPEVTQTPSHQVTQMGQEVILRCVPISNHLYFYWYRQILGQKVEFLVSFYNNEISEKSEIFDDQFSVERPDGSNFTLKIRSTKLEDSAMYFCASSRDRGRTYEQYFGPGTRLTVT.

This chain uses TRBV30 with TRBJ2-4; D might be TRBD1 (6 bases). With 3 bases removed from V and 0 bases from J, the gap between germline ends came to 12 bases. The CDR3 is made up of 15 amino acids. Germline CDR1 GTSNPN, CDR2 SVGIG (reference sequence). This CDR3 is CAWRVTGLAKNIQYF. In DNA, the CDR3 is TGTGCCTGGAGAGTGACAGGCCTAGCCAAAAACATTCAGTACTTC.

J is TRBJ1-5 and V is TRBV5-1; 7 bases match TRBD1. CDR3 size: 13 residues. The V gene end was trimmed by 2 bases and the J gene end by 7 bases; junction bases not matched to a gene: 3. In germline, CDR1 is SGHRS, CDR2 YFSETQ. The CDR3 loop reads CASSLGGGQPQHF. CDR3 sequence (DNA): TGCGCCAGCAGCTTAGGGGGCGGGCAGCCCCAGCATTTT.

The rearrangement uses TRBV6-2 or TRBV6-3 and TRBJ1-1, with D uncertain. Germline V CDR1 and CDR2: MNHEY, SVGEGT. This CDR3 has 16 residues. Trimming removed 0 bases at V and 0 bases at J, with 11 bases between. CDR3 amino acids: CASSYSFGNLNTEAFF. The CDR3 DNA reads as TGTGCCAGCAGTTACTCCTTCGGGAATCTGAACACTGAAGCTTTCTTT.